Following are 26 T cell receptor beta chains from one sample sequenced in a study of T cell responses to AZD1222 COVID-19 vaccine. Clones were sequenced by immunoSEQ multiplex PCR, and TCRdb holds only the in-frame ones, with some missing. The sample lists over 100,000 clones, approximately 90% occurring once. Material: peripheral blood, obtained on day 0 of AZD1222 vaccination. The origin of the receptors is an adult in good health.

The chain is built from TRBV19 and TRBJ2-4, with 11 nucleotides matching TRBD1. The CDR3 length is 16 residues. With 3 bases clipped from V and 6 bases from J, the junction kept 7 bases outside the gene matches. Germline V gene sequence: CDR1 LNHDA, CDR2 SQIVND (reference sequence). The CDR3 bases are TGTGCCAGTAGTATGGGCGGGACAGGGGGAAGAAACATTCAGTACTTC. It is translated as CASSMGGTGGRNIQYF.

This chain uses TRBV3-1 (or the pseudogene TRBV3-2) with TRBJ2-3; 9 bases are a match to TRBD2. Per the germline V gene, CDR1 is LGHDT and CDR2 is YNNKEL (reference sequence). The V gene end was trimmed by 4 bases and the J gene end by 0 bases; junction bases not matched to a gene: 14. This CDR3 contains 19 residues. The CDR3 here is CASSPGGASGETSTDTQYF. In nucleotides, the CDR3 is TGTGCCAGCAGCCCCGGTGGGGCTAGCGGGGAGACTAGCACAGATACGCAGTATTTT.

V is TRBV7-3 and J is TRBJ1-1; D is possibly TRBD1 (6 bases). In germline, CDR1 is SGHTA, CDR2 FQGTGA. The CDR3 loop spans 14 amino acids. Trimming took off 4 bases at V and 6 bases at J, with 15 bases between the two ends. The CDR3 DNA follows: TGTGCCAGCAGCTCCTACCCGGGGGCCCCTGAAGCTTTCTTT. Translated, it gives CASSSYPGAPEAFF.

This rearrangement joins TRBV27 to TRBJ1-5; D gene uncertain. There are 16 residues in the CDR3. Trimming removed 1 base at V and 3 bases at J, with 13 bases between. The germline V gene has CDR1 MNHEY and CDR2 SMNVEV (reference sequence). Written as DNA, the CDR3 is TGTGCCAGCAGTTTATGGGCGGGTTTGGACAATCAGCCCCAGCATTTT. This sequence encodes CASSLWAGLDNQPQHF.

This sequence joins TRBV4-3 and TRBJ2-3, with 9 nucleotides matching TRBD2. Unmatched junction bases numbered 11, after V lost 0 bases and J lost 10 bases. CDR1 is LGHNA and CDR2 is YSLEER in the germline V gene. This CDR3 is built from 16 residues. Here the CDR3 reads CASSQEWGGGADPQYF. DNA of the CDR3: TGCGCCAGCAGCCAAGAATGGGGCGGGGGGGCCGATCCGCAGTATTTT.

The chain combines TRBV29-1 with TRBJ1-2; D gene unclear. The CDR3 runs to 12 residues. CDR1 is SQVTM, CDR2 ANQGSEA, per germline. With 3 bases removed from V and 6 bases from J, the gap between germline ends came to 11 bases. In DNA form, the CDR3 reads TGCAGCGTTGATTTAACGAGCCATGGCTACACCTTC. This sequence encodes CSVDLTSHGYTF.

This clone appeared a single time. The rearrangement links TRBV19 to TRBJ1-1; D call uncertain. Germline values: CDR1 LNHDA, CDR2 SQIVND (reference sequence). The CDR3 loop spans 17 amino acids. The ends were cut back, 6 bases at V and 6 bases at J, with 26 bases in the middle. The DNA of the CDR3 is TGTGCCAGTAGACCGGTGGGTTTGTTTGTATCGGAGGCTGAAGCTTTCTTT. Its protein is CASRPVGLFVSEAEAFF.

The chain has TRBV25-1 and TRBJ1-5; D perhaps matches TRBD1 (5 bases). V lost 0 bases, J lost 7 bases, and 10 bases lay in between. The CDR3 loop spans 14 amino acids. Germline V CDR1 and CDR2: MGHDK, SYGVNS. DNA of the CDR3: TGTGCCAGCAGTGAATACGCAGGGACCCAGCCCCAGCATTTT. It specifies CASSEYAGTQPQHF. Full variable domain (missing parts from reference TRBV25-1 and TRBJ1-5): EADIYQTPRYLVIGTGKKITLECSQTMGHDKMYWYQQDPGMELHLIHYSYGVNSTEKGDLSSESTVSRIRTEHFPLTLESARPSHTSQYLCASSEYAGTQPQHFGDGTRLSIL.

This chain connects TRBV15 to TRBJ2-1; TRBD1 aligns across 8 bases. Trimming at V came to 4 bases and at J to 5 bases, leaving 7 bases not matched to a gene. Germline V gene data show CDR1 as LNHNV and CDR2 as YYDKDF (reference sequence). The CDR3 is made up of 15 amino acids. The CDR3: CATSTEGQENNEQFF. DNA of the CDR3: TGTGCCACCAGCACCGAGGGACAGGAAAACAATGAGCAGTTCTTC.

V gene TRBV23-1 combines with J gene TRBJ1-6; possible D gene TRBD1, 5 bases. TRBV23-1 qualifies as an ORF whose function is uncertain. V was cut by 6 bases and J by 9 bases, with 18 bases left in between. The CDR3 consists of 15 residues. CDR3 nucleotide sequence: TGCGCCAGCAGCTCCGGGACCTCGAGAAGTTCACCCCTCCACTTT. As protein: CASSSGTSRSSPLHF.

This sequence joins TRBV7-9 and TRBJ2-4; D might be TRBD1 or TRBD2, each matching 5 bases. The CDR3 sequence is 18 residues long. Germline V gene lookup returns CDR1 SEHNR and CDR2 FQNEAQ (reference sequence). V lost 5 bases and J lost 0, with 20 bases in between. CDR3 loop: CASSTGTGNNLAKNIQYF. The CDR3 bases are TGTGCCAGCAGCACGGGGACGGGGAACAATTTAGCCAAAAACATTCAGTACTTC.

The chain combines TRBV30 with TRBJ2-1; possibly TRBD2 for D (6 bases). Germline CDR1 reads GTSNPN; CDR2 reads SVGIG (reference sequence). There are 10 residues in the CDR3. V was shortened by 5 bases and J by 9 bases, with 8 bases between the two germline ends. The DNA of the CDR3 is TGTGCCTGGGGGGGGTTTGAGCAGTTCTTC. Protein: CAWGGFEQFF.

The chain employs TRBV7-9 and TRBJ1-3, with 9 nucleotides matching TRBD1. Trimming at V came to 5 bases and at J to 1 base, leaving 3 bases not matched to a gene. The germline V gene has CDR1 SEHNR and CDR2 FQNEAQ (reference sequence). The CDR3 contains 15 residues. As DNA, the CDR3 is TGTGCCAGCAGCCCAGGGACAGGGTCTGGAAACACCATATATTTT. Amino acids: CASSPGTGSGNTIYF.

The chain joins TRBV11-2 to TRBJ1-1; D not resolved. The CDR3 is 12 residues long. The V and J ends lost 1 base and 11 bases respectively, with 11 bases between them. Looked up from germline, CDR1 is SGHAT and CDR2 is FQNNGV. The CDR3 DNA reads as TGTGCCAGCAGCTTAGGTGGGCCGGGGGCTTTCTTT. It translates to CASSLGGPGAFF.

V and J are TRBV18 and TRBJ1-1; D might be TRBD1 (5 bases). The CDR3 runs to 14 residues. With 4 bases removed from V and 1 base from J, the gap between germline ends came to 10 bases. Germline V gives CDR1 KGHSH, CDR2 LQKENI. The CDR3 coding sequence is TGTGCCAGCTCACTAATTGACAGGAACACTGAAGCTTTCTTT. Translated, it gives CASSLIDRNTEAFF.

The chain carries TRBV4-3 and TRBJ1-1; D uncertain. Germline values: CDR1 LGHNA, CDR2 YSLEER. V gave up 4 bases and J gave up 0 bases, with 12 bases separating them. The CDR3 has 15 amino acids. For the CDR3, the DNA is TGCGCCAGCAGCCGAAACCGGGCATTGAACACTGAAGCTTTCTTT. It encodes CASSRNRALNTEAFF.

The V gene is TRBV3-1 (or the pseudogene TRBV3-2), the J gene TRBJ2-7; D perhaps matches TRBD2 (5 bases). The CDR3 sequence is 15 residues long. Trimming left V 4 bases short and J 2 bases short, with 15 bases between. Germline lookup yields CDR1 LGHDT and CDR2 YNNKEL (reference sequence). DNA for the CDR3: TGTGCCAGCAGCCCAGATCCAGCGGAGGCCTACGAGCAGTACTTC. Protein: CASSPDPAEAYEQYF.

The chain is built from TRBV29-1 and TRBJ2-1, with TRBD1 as a possible D gene (6 bases). There are 13 residues in the CDR3. In germline, CDR1 is SQVTM, CDR2 ANQGSEA. Trimming removed 4 bases at V and 3 bases at J, with 10 bases between. The CDR3 nucleotides are TGCAGCGTTGGGGGGCAGGGCTACAATGAGCAGTTCTTC. This translates into CSVGGQGYNEQFF.

The V and J genes are TRBV7-2 and TRBJ1-3, with D uncertain. V gave up 5 bases and J gave up 9 bases, with 11 bases separating them. Per the germline V gene, CDR1 is SGHTA and CDR2 is FQGNSA. CDR3 length: 12 residues. DNA of the CDR3: TGTGCCAGCAGCCGGTCTCTTAGCACCATATATTTT. It translates to CASSRSLSTIYF.

This rearrangement joins TRBV4-2 to TRBJ2-1, with 11 bases fitting TRBD2. Germline CDR1 reads LGHNA; CDR2 reads YNFKEQ. Losses at the gene ends were 3 bases for V and 14 bases for J; bases not matched to a gene: 6. The CDR3 covers 13 residues. The CDR3 DNA follows: TGTGCCAGCAGCCACCGGACGACTAGCGGGGAGTTCTTC. Translation gives CASSHRTTSGEFF.

V is TRBV28 and J is TRBJ1-1; no clear D. Trimming removed 2 bases from V and 10 bases from J, with 14 bases in between. The CDR3 covers 13 residues. Germline CDR1 is MDHEN and CDR2 is SYDVKM. This CDR3 reads CASSLNIPIRAFF. The CDR3 bases are TGTGCCAGCAGTTTAAATATCCCCATACGAGCTTTCTTT.

With regard to this clone: The identical CDR3 is also encoded by other nucleotide sequences in the sample. This chain connects TRBV23-1 to TRBJ1-5; tentative D call: TRBD1 (5 bases). TRBV23-1 is an open reading frame whose function is uncertain. CDR3 length: 14 residues. V dropped 8 bases and J dropped 2 bases, with 13 bases sitting between them. The CDR3 loop is CASSQGRGNQPQHF. The CDR3 DNA sequence: TGCGCCAGCTCCCAGGGCCGAGGCAATCAGCCCCAGCATTTT.

This chain uses TRBV30 with TRBJ1-5, with 10 bases that match TRBD1. V was pared by 2 bases and J by 0 bases, with 10 bases of the junction left unmatched. CDR1 is GTSNPN and CDR2 is SVGIG in the germline V gene (reference sequence). This CDR3 is 18 amino acids long. The CDR3 DNA is TGTGCCTGGAGTCCAGACCGGACAGGGGGTTTTAGCAATCAGCCCCAGCATTTT. Amino acid sequence: CAWSPDRTGGFSNQPQHF.

This chain uses TRBV19 with TRBJ1-5; 9 nucleotides match TRBD1. Trimming at V came to 4 bases and at J to 3 bases, leaving 4 bases not matched to a gene. This CDR3 is built from 15 residues. Germline values: CDR1 LNHDA, CDR2 SQIVND (reference sequence). In DNA form, the CDR3 reads TGTGCCAGTAGTACGGGACAGGGTCACAATCAGCCCCAGCATTTT. The encoded protein is CASSTGQGHNQPQHF.

The chain is built from TRBV20-1 and TRBJ2-3; D is unclear. Trimming removed 6 bases at V and 1 base at J, with 5 bases between. Germline V gene data show CDR1 as DFQATT and CDR2 as SNEGSKA (reference sequence). The CDR3 extends over 11 amino acids. For the CDR3, the DNA is TGCAGTGCCACAGGCACAGATACGCAGTATTTT. The encoded protein is CSATGTDTQYF.

The rearrangement joins TRBV24-1 to TRBJ2-5; D remains ambiguous. Trimming removed 2 bases from V and 5 bases from J, with 8 bases in between. CDR3 size: 13 residues. CDR1 is KGHDR, CDR2 SFDVKD, per germline. The CDR3 sequence: CATSDSRRETQYF. For the CDR3, the DNA is TGTGCCACCAGTGATTCGAGGCGGGAGACCCAGTACTTC.